This is a list of T cell receptor beta chains from one sample in a study of T cells in Graves' hyperthyroidism and ophthalmopathy. MiXCR, run by TCRdb on the multiplex PCR reads, gives a single entry per CDR3 protein. The table lists fewer than 650,000 distinct CDR3 sequences, 14% to 15% of them singletons. Sequencing was done on a sample of blood. Every receptor here comes from a woman in her thirties or forties with Graves' ophthalmopathy. The CDR3 runs from the conserved cysteine through the conserved F or W. The D gene is left open where the match is weak. Size values are once, few and many counts, or a class for expanded clones, and some rows have none.

TRBD2	NA	TRBV10-1	TRBJ2-5	CASSAESGRGQETQYF	TGCGCCAGCAGCGCAGAAAGCGGGAGAGGCCAAGAGACCCAGTACTTC
NA	many	TRBV6-5	TRBJ1-2	CASSYSIEAYGYTF	TGTGCCAGCAGTTACTCAATTGAGGCCTATGGCTACACCTTC
NA	many	TRBV6-5	TRBJ2-7	CASIKRTISYEQYF	TGTGCCAGCATTAAAAGGACTATCTCCTACGAGCAGTACTTC
NA	NA	TRBV7-6	TRBJ2-2	CASSLWAGTLNTGELFF	TGTGCCAGCAGCTTATGGGCGGGGACACTGAACACCGGGGAGCTGTTTTTT
NA	NA	TRBV6-1	TRBJ2-6	CASSETVLSGANVLTF	TGTGCCAGCAGTGAGACAGTGCTCTCTGGGGCCAACGTCCTGACTTTC
TRBD2	NA	TRBV5-8	TRBJ2-3	CASSFIAGSTKTSTDTQYF	TGTGCCAGCAGCTTTATAGCGGGGAGCACCAAAACTAGCACAGATACGCAGTATTTT
TRBD1	many	TRBV29-1	TRBJ2-7	CSVEDGRDRAEQYF	TGCAGCGTTGAAGACGGCCGGGACAGGGCCGAGCAGTACTTC
TRBD1	NA	TRBV12-3/TRBV12-4	TRBJ2-7	CATRRDRVYEQYF	TGTGCCACTCGGCGTGACAGGGTCTACGAGCAGTACTTC
TRBD1	many	TRBV30	TRBJ2-7	CAWSPQTGGYEQYF	TGTGCCTGGAGTCCCCAGACAGGGGGTTACGAGCAGTACTTC
NA	NA	TRBV6-2/TRBV6-3	TRBJ2-7	CAGSYPGRDEQYF	TGTGCCGGCAGTTACCCTGGACGGGACGAGCAGTACTTC
TRBD2	NA	TRBV6-2/TRBV6-3	TRBJ2-5	CASSYPSGSWQETQYF	TGTGCCAGCAGTTACCCAAGCGGGAGCTGGCAAGAGACCCAGTACTTC
NA	few	TRBV5-1	TRBJ2-3	CASSSSGGSRAYTDTQYF	TGCGCCAGCAGTAGCAGTGGGGGATCCCGTGCCTACACAGATACGCAGTATTTT
TRBD1	many	TRBV28	TRBJ1-6	CASSTPGTAPEALHF	TGTGCCAGCAGTACCCCCGGGACAGCGCCCGAAGCCCTCCACTTT
TRBD2	few	TRBV18	TRBJ2-5	CASSPSSGKETQYF	TGTGCCAGCTCACCAAGTAGCGGGAAGGAGACCCAGTACTTC
TRBD1	many	TRBV28	TRBJ1-1	CAIQGLENTEAFF	TGTGCCATACAGGGGCTTGAGAACACTGAAGCTTTCTTT
NA	few	TRBV15	TRBJ1-3	CATSLMSQGAGNTIYF	TGTGCCACCAGCTTAATGTCACAGGGAGCTGGAAACACCATATATTTT
NA	NA	TRBV30	TRBJ1-1	CAWSVKGNTEAFF	TGTGCCTGGAGTGTTAAGGGGAACACTGAAGCTTTCTTT
NA	few	TRBV19	TRBJ2-7	CASSTSRSSSYEQYF	TGTGCCAGTAGTACCAGTAGGTCCTCTTCCTACGAGCAGTACTTC
NA	NA	TRBV19	TRBJ1-2	CASSRELDTSMGYTF	TGTGCCAGTAGCCGAGAATTGGACACTAGCATGGGCTACACCTTC
NA	many	TRBV28	TRBJ2-7	CASSPGGRNEQYF	TGTGCCAGCAGCCCCGGGGGGCGGAACGAGCAGTACTTC
NA	many	TRBV7-9	TRBJ2-5	CASSFQSSQETQYF	TGTGCCAGCAGCTTTCAGAGCAGCCAAGAGACCCAGTACTTC
NA	many	TRBV24-1	TRBJ1-1	CATSEADTEAFF	TGTGCCACCAGTGAGGCCGACACTGAAGCTTTCTTT
NA	many	TRBV2	TRBJ2-6	CASNTGTGANVLTF	TGTGCCTCCAATACAGGGACTGGGGCCAACGTCCTGACTTTC
TRBD1	many	TRBV19	TRBJ2-7	CASRGTGSYEQYF	TGTGCCAGCAGGGGGACAGGGTCCTACGAGCAGTACTTC
TRBD1	once	TRBV24-1	TRBJ2-7	CATSGHRTGNFDEQYF	TGTGCCACCAGTGGCCATAGGACAGGGAACTTTGACGAGCAGTACTTC
NA	many	TRBV5-1	TRBJ2-5	CASSPDESDGAQYF	TGCGCCAGCAGCCCTGATGAGTCCGACGGTGCCCAGTACTTC
NA	many	TRBV6-2/TRBV6-3	TRBJ2-7	CASNNEAGVLGNSYEQYF	TGTGCCAGCAACAACGAGGCAGGGGTCTTAGGTAACTCCTACGAGCAGTACTTC
NA	few	TRBV9	TRBJ1-1	CASSVQGGAEAFF	TGTGCCAGCAGCGTACAGGGTGGCGCTGAAGCTTTCTTT
NA	many	TRBV10-3	TRBJ2-5	CAIKGDQETQYF	TGTGCCATCAAAGGGGACCAGGAGACCCAGTACTTC
NA	NA	TRBV6-1	TRBJ2-4	CASKSGILGIQYF	TGTGCCAGCAAGTCTGGGATACTGGGCATTCAGTACTTC
TRBD1	many	TRBV6-1	TRBJ1-2	CASSEGGSQGGGYTF	TGTGCCAGCAGTGAAGGTGGCAGCCAGGGGGGAGGCTACACCTTC